This T cell receptor beta chain was sequenced in a study of sequential checkpoint blockade in melanoma. Across the study: Randomization was 1:1 between first-line nivolumab→ipilimumab and ipilimumab→nivolumab. DNA from 95 or so pretreatment tumor samples underwent TCRβ immunosequencing. Whole-study results and caveats: Patients with week-13 increases in T-cell fraction and clonality benefited about 30 times more often.

The table lists this clone with a few counts. What it recognizes is unknown. The data were produced by immunoSEQ multiplex PCR, yet TCRdb's version contains in-frame clones alone and is incomplete. In the table there are approximately 6,800 clones, about 20% of which are singletons. Regarding treatment: randomized to nivolumab then ipilimumab (arm A) or the reverse (arm B). This CDR3 spans 14 amino acids. With 4 bases removed from V and 9 bases from J, the gap between germline ends came to 13 bases. The germline V gene has CDR1 MNHGY and CDR2 SAAAGT. This receptor was taken from a human donor with melanoma. The rearrangement links TRBV6-8 to TRBJ1-6; D is unresolved. The material was tumor tissue (inferred from file names), obtained from a patient given nivolumab and ipilimumab in sequence. The CDR3 is CASSSNSGRSPLHF. The CDR3 DNA reads TGTGCCAGCAGTTCGAACTCTGGTCGTTCACCCCTCCACTTT.